This T cell receptor beta chain was sequenced during a study of blood T cell repertoires in COVID-19. Participant reports of clinical history set cohort assignment. Per the study methods: Estimates of nucleated cell counts were drawn from the amplification of reference gene primers. Some clones are missing from TCRdb's copy, which holds only in-frame ones; the method was immunoSEQ multiplex PCR. The V and J calls and clone size are taken from that table; D and trimming were inferred from the DNA. The table lists under 300,000 clones, around 87% of them singletons. Germline CDR1 and CDR2: MNHEY and SVGAGI. CDR3 size: 14 residues. The ends lost 8 bases at V and 1 base at J; junction bases unmatched: 7.

The chain uses TRBV6-5 and TRBJ1-1, with 7 bases fitting TRBD1. What was sequenced was PBMCs or T cells enriched from blood (not recorded which). This sequence was found in a woman between 18 and 30 years old who had recovered from COVID-19. The CDR3: CASDSGTANTEAFF. The CDR3 region has the DNA TGTGCCAGCGATTCCGGGACAGCGAACACTGAAGCTTTCTTT.